The next 25 T cell receptor beta chains were all read from a single sample in a study of cytomegalovirus exposure and HLA in healthy donors. Primers for the PCR totalled 60 Vbeta and 13 Jbeta. Profiled with immunoSEQ multiplex PCR; TCRdb holds only in-frame clones, not every one. The repertoire holds around 200,000 clones, with under 85% as singletons. The sample consisted of PBMCs. These receptors all stem from a man between 50 and 59 years old in good health and CMV-seronegative.

The chain joins TRBV28 to TRBJ2-2; TRBD1 is a possible D gene (6 bases). Trimming cost V 8 bases and J 4 bases, with 17 bases left between them. The CDR3 covers 15 residues. Germline V gives CDR1 MDHEN, CDR2 SYDVKM. The CDR3 spells CASEGGPGATGELFF. For the CDR3, the DNA is TGTGCCAGCGAGGGTGGGCCAGGGGCCACCGGGGAGCTGTTTTTT. Full variable domain (remainder filled in from reference TRBV28 and TRBJ2-2): DVKVTQSSRYLVKRTGEKVFLECVQDMDHENMFWYRQDPGLGLRLIYFSYDVKMKEKGDIPEGYSVSREKKERFSLILESASTNQTSMYLCASEGGPGATGELFFGEGSRLTVL.

The rearrangement links TRBV29-1 to TRBJ2-3, with 7 bases lining up with TRBD2. Germline V lookup: CDR1 SQVTM, CDR2 ANQGSEA. CDR3 length equals 14 residues. V trimming: 4 bases; J trimming: 5 bases; junction bases outside the gene matches: 9. The CDR3 loop reads CSVVDSGEGDTQYF. CDR3 bases: TGCAGCGTTGTAGACAGTGGGGAGGGAGATACGCAGTATTTT.

The J gene is TRBJ1-3, the V gene TRBV4-1, with unresolved D. This CDR3 comprises 18 residues. V gave up 1 base and J gave up 3 bases, with 19 bases separating them. Per the germline V gene, CDR1 is MGHRA and CDR2 is YSYEKL. This CDR3 is CASSQVGRERVIGNTIYF. The CDR3 DNA reads TGCGCCAGCAGCCAAGTTGGGAGGGAAAGGGTCATTGGAAACACCATATATTTT.

The chain joins TRBV18 to TRBJ1-2; tentative D call: TRBD1 (6 bases). From germline, CDR1 is KGHSH and CDR2 LQKENI. Trimming took off 4 bases at V and 4 bases at J, with 16 bases between the two ends. The CDR3 is 15 residues long. The CDR3 here is CASSRIPGGAYGYTF. In DNA, the CDR3 is TGTGCCAGCTCACGCATACCTGGGGGGGCCTATGGCTACACCTTC.

This clone was seen just once. The chain couples TRBV28 to TRBJ2-5; TRBD1 aligns across 8 bases. Looked up from germline, CDR1 is MDHEN and CDR2 is SYDVKM. Germline trimming cut 10 bases from V and 11 bases from J; bases unmatched to any gene: 9. The CDR3 is 11 amino acids. CDR3 coding DNA: TGTGCCATCATGACAGGGGAGGAGCAGTACTTC. Its translation: CAIMTGEEQYF.

The V gene is TRBV11-2, the J gene TRBJ2-5, with 9 nucleotides matching TRBD2. CDR3 size: 17 residues. V lost 5 bases and J lost 2; bases outside the gene matches: 12. Germline assignment: CDR1 SGHAT and CDR2 FQNNGV. CDR3 sequence reads: CASSVGALAGIQETQYF. For the CDR3, the DNA is TGTGCCAGCAGCGTTGGGGCCCTAGCGGGGATACAAGAGACCCAGTACTTC.

The gene calls are TRBV7-9 and TRBJ2-5; a weak D match, TRBD2 (6 bases). CDR3 size: 15 residues. Germline assignment: CDR1 SEHNR and CDR2 FQNEAQ (reference sequence). V lost 5 bases, J lost 3 bases, and 16 bases lay in between. The CDR3 sequence: CASSEGPAGKETQYF. DNA of the CDR3: TGTGCCAGCAGCGAAGGGCCTGCGGGGAAAGAGACCCAGTACTTC.

This clone has a handful of counts. The chain combines TRBV4-3 with TRBJ2-1, with D possibly matching TRBD2 (5 bases). The CDR3 extends over 16 amino acids. The V end was cut by 1 base, the J end by 0 bases, with 10 bases between. Germline assignment: CDR1 LGHNA and CDR2 YSLEER. The CDR3, as DNA: TGCGCCAGCAGCCAAGTCGGGCGGGCCTCCTACAATGAGCAGTTCTTC. This encodes CASSQVGRASYNEQFF.

The chain has TRBV6-6 and TRBJ2-1; D not resolved. Germline CDR1 MNHNY, CDR2 SVGAGI (reference sequence). Trimming shortened V by 1 base and J by 7 bases, and 11 bases separated the two germline ends. This CDR3 has 14 amino acids. Here the CDR3 reads CASSYLPSWNEQFF. DNA for the CDR3: TGTGCCAGCAGTTACTTGCCGAGTTGGAATGAGCAGTTCTTC.

This clone was seen just once. This chain uses TRBV4-3 with TRBJ2-1; possible D gene TRBD2, 5 bases. The CDR3 extends over 17 amino acids. V dropped 2 bases and J dropped 1 base, with 15 bases sitting between them. Germline V lookup: CDR1 LGHNA, CDR2 YSLEER. In DNA, the CDR3 is TGCGCCAGCAGCCAAAAAGAGCGGAGCTCTTCCTACAATGAGCAGTTCTTC. The encoded protein is CASSQKERSSSYNEQFF.

This chain connects TRBV7-2 to TRBJ1-1; TRBD1 agrees at 9 bases. Germline V lookup: CDR1 SGHTA, CDR2 FQGNSA. The CDR3 has 15 amino acids. Unmatched junction bases numbered 6, after V lost 3 bases and J lost 4 bases. CDR3 amino acids: CASSFGGTGFTEAFF. In DNA form, the CDR3 reads TGTGCCAGCAGCTTTGGGGGGACAGGGTTCACTGAAGCTTTCTTT.

J is TRBJ2-7 and V is TRBV7-2; TRBD1 aligns across 8 bases. Looked up from germline, CDR1 is SGHTA and CDR2 is FQGNSA. The V segment lost 3 bases and the J segment 0 bases; nucleotides outside the gene matches: 4. The CDR3 runs 15 residues. CDR3 residues: CASSFGQGSSYEQYF. The CDR3, as DNA: TGTGCCAGCAGCTTTGGACAGGGTAGCTCCTACGAGCAGTACTTC.

The chain joins TRBV27 to TRBJ1-1, with TRBD1 identical over 9 bases. J lost 1 base, V lost 7 bases, and 4 bases had no gene match. This CDR3 is built from 14 residues. Germline lookup yields CDR1 MNHEY and CDR2 SMNVEV (reference sequence). For the CDR3, the DNA is TGTGCCAGCACTCGGGGACAGGGGAACACTGAAGCTTTCTTT. Its translation: CASTRGQGNTEAFF.

The rearrangement uses TRBV30 and TRBJ2-1; D unclear. Trimming shortened V by 0 bases and J by 9 bases, and 12 bases separated the two germline ends. Germline V CDR1 and CDR2: GTSNPN, SVGIG (reference sequence). This CDR3 region has 13 residues. This CDR3 is CAWSVGYEAEQFF. The DNA of the CDR3 is TGTGCCTGGAGTGTCGGGTACGAGGCTGAGCAGTTCTTC. Using reference TRBV30 and TRBJ2-1 for the parts outside the CDR3, the full variable domain is SQTIHQWPATLVQPVGSPLSLECTVEGTSNPNLYWYRQAAGRGLQLLFYSVGIGQISSEVPQNLSASRPQDRQFILSSKKLLLSDSGFYLCAWSVGYEAEQFFGPGTRLTVL.

A few counts support this clone. This CDR3 reads CASSPSIGGGRQPQHF. In nucleotides, the CDR3 is TGTGCCAGCAGCCCCTCAATTGGAGGGGGCCGTCAGCCCCAGCATTTT. The chain links TRBV7-2 to TRBJ1-5, with TRBD1 identical over 7 bases. V shed 5 bases, J shed 6 bases, and the junction held 13 bases outside the gene matches. Germline loops: CDR1 SGHTA, CDR2 FQGNSA. The CDR3 contains 16 residues.

The J gene is TRBJ2-5, the V gene TRBV6-5; 9 positions match TRBD2. Germline values: CDR1 MNHEY, CDR2 SVGAGI. The CDR3 runs to 15 residues. Germline trimming cut 2 bases from V and 5 bases from J; bases unmatched to any gene: 6. Here the CDR3 reads CASSYRTSAGETQYF. The CDR3 nucleotides read TGTGCCAGCAGTTACAGGACTAGCGCCGGGGAGACCCAGTACTTC.

The rearrangement uses TRBV5-1 and TRBJ2-3; 8 nucleotides agree with TRBD2. The V segment lost 0 bases and the J segment 6 bases; nucleotides outside the gene matches: 9. The CDR3 covers 16 residues. Germline-derived CDR1 and CDR2 are SGHRS and YFSETQ. Written as DNA, the CDR3 is TGCGCCAGCAGCTTGGATCAGCGGGAGTTGGCGGATACGCAGTATTTT. This encodes CASSLDQRELADTQYF.

This rearrangement joins TRBV19 to TRBJ2-3; 9 bases match TRBD2. The V segment lost 3 bases and the J segment 5 bases; nucleotides outside the gene matches: 9. Germline V gene data show CDR1 as LNHDA and CDR2 as SQIVND (reference sequence). The CDR3 loop spans 16 amino acids. The CDR3 is CASSMTSGRSRDTQYF. In DNA, the CDR3 is TGTGCCAGTAGTATGACCAGCGGGAGGTCAAGAGATACGCAGTATTTT.

The gene calls are TRBV14 and TRBJ2-3; no firm D call. Trimming cost V 0 bases and J 3 bases, with 7 bases left between them. Germline CDR1 is SGHDN and CDR2 is FVKESK. The CDR3 contains 14 residues. The CDR3 loop is CASSQELRTDTQYF. The CDR3 coding sequence is TGTGCCAGCAGCCAAGAACTGCGAACAGATACGCAGTATTTT.

The rearrangement uses TRBV11-2 and TRBJ1-2; D gene uncertain. The CDR3 is made up of 13 amino acids. Trimming pared 4 bases from V and 8 bases from J, leaving 14 bases between. The germline gives CDR1 SGHAT, CDR2 FQNNGV. Written as DNA, the CDR3 is TGTGCCAGCAGCTCAGAGGCAGGAGGAGGCTACACCTTC. It codes for CASSSEAGGGYTF.

This chain's CDR3 is CASSLQGTSGNEQFF. Written as DNA, the CDR3 is TGTGCCAGCAGTCTCCAAGGGACTAGCGGGAATGAGCAGTTCTTC. The chain employs TRBV6-4 and TRBJ2-1; 12 bases line up with TRBD2. The germline CDR1 and CDR2 sequences are MRHNA and SNTAGT. This CDR3 is 15 amino acids long. The V gene end was trimmed by 5 bases and the J gene end by 7 bases; junction bases not matched to a gene: 6.

The chain recombines TRBV9 with TRBJ2-1; TRBD2 matches at 7 bases. The CDR3 loop spans 15 amino acids. V shed 0 bases, J shed 5 bases, and the junction held 5 bases outside the gene matches. Germline CDR1 reads SGDLS; CDR2 reads YYNGEE. CDR3 nucleotides: TGTGCCAGCAGCGTAGAGGGACTACGTAACAATGAGCAGTTCTTC. This sequence encodes CASSVEGLRNNEQFF.

The chain carries TRBV7-2 and TRBJ2-3; the match to TRBD2 covers 15 bases. V lost 3 bases and J lost 1; bases outside the gene matches: 8. This CDR3 is built from 19 residues. Germline CDR1 and CDR2: SGHTA and FQGNSA. The CDR3 nucleotides read TGTGCCAGCAGCTTCTTACCGGGACTAGCGGGAGGACGCACAGATACGCAGTATTTT. It specifies CASSFLPGLAGGRTDTQYF.

The chain joins TRBV28 to TRBJ2-7; 8 positions match TRBD1. CDR3 length equals 11 residues. Germline loops: CDR1 MDHEN, CDR2 SYDVKM. The trim removed 10 bases at V and 7 bases at J, leaving 6 bases unmatched. CDR3 loop: CAIMTGEEQYF. The CDR3 DNA reads as TGTGCCATCATGACAGGGGAGGAGCAGTACTTC. The full variable domain, its missing parts supplied by reference TRBV28 and TRBJ2-7, is DVKVTQSSRYLVKRTGEKVFLECVQDMDHENMFWYRQDPGLGLRLIYFSYDVKMKEKGDIPEGYSVSREKKERFSLILESASTNQTSMYLCAIMTGEEQYFGPGTRLTVT.

This clone has only a few counts. This rearrangement joins TRBV18 to TRBJ2-1; 8 positions agree with TRBD2. There are 14 residues in the CDR3. Germline lookup yields CDR1 KGHSH and CDR2 LQKENI. V lost 5 bases and J lost 3; bases outside the gene matches: 3. CDR3 sequence: CASSSSGGYNEQFF. The CDR3 DNA reads as TGTGCCAGCTCATCGAGCGGGGGCTACAATGAGCAGTTCTTC.